These 7 T cell receptor beta chains were all obtained from the same sample, sequenced in a study of blood T cells in healthy people across ages. Then a second PCR, running roughly 7 to 11 cycles, was carried out with a sample-barcoded 5' primer and a J-beta primer mix. TCRdb redid the calling of the 5' RACE reads with MiXCR, one entry per CDR3 protein. Of a few hundred thousand distinct CDR3 sequences listed, 27% were seen once; the top ten hold around a sixth. The specimen sequenced was blood. The source of these receptors is a woman between 65 and 79 years old in good health.

As concerns this clonotype: With a much larger clone just one base away, this may be a read error. The chain is built from TRBV10-3 and TRBJ2-5; tentative D call: TRBD2 (6 bases). This CDR3 has 13 amino acids. V gave up 4 bases and J gave up 2 bases, with 8 bases separating them. Germline CDR1 and CDR2: ENHRY and SYGVKD. This CDR3 is CAISGGGQETQYF. CDR3 in DNA: TGTGCCATCAGTGGTGGAGGGCAAGAGACCCAGTACTTC.

This clonotype was counted between two and nine times. This sequence joins TRBV5-1 and TRBJ2-5; the match to TRBD2 covers 11 bases. The V and J ends lost 4 bases and 5 bases, in that order; junction bases with no gene match: 10. From germline, CDR1 is SGHRS and CDR2 YFSETQ. The CDR3 consists of 16 residues. The DNA for the CDR3 is TGCGCCAGCAGCACTAGCGGGGGCCCGATCCGGGAGACCCAGTACTTC. This encodes CASSTSGGPIRETQYF.

This sequence joins TRBV6-2 or TRBV6-3 and TRBJ2-5; possibly TRBD2 for D (6 bases). With 7 bases removed from V and 7 bases from J, the gap between germline ends came to 19 bases. The CDR3 extends over 14 amino acids. In germline, CDR1 is MNHEY, CDR2 SVGEGT. The CDR3 sequence is CASIPGRGLRTQYF. In nucleotides, the CDR3 is TGTGCCAGCATCCCAGGTCGGGGACTTAGGACCCAGTACTTC.

The rearrangement links TRBV4-3 to TRBJ2-5, with 10 positions matching TRBD2. V dropped 1 base and J dropped 5; count of bases not matched to a gene: 10. In germline, CDR1 is LGHNA, CDR2 YSLEER. This CDR3 has 17 amino acids. CDR3 bases: TGCGCCAGCAGCCAAGGGAATAGCGGGGGGTCGGGGGAGACCCAGTACTTC. It codes for CASSQGNSGGSGETQYF.

The sample holds one count of this clonotype. The chain couples TRBV7-2 to TRBJ1-5; D is unclear. Germline CDR1 reads SGHTA; CDR2 reads FQGNSA. V dropped 2 bases and J dropped 6 bases, with 8 bases sitting between them. This CDR3 is built from 13 residues. The CDR3 spells CASSLNSLQPQHF. The CDR3 DNA follows: TGTGCCAGCAGCTTAAACAGCCTTCAGCCCCAGCATTTT.

The chain is built from TRBV4-2 and TRBJ2-5, with 9 bases identical to TRBD1. After removal of 1 base from V and 2 bases from J, the junction contained 8 bases not matched to a gene. The CDR3 runs 17 residues. Germline values: CDR1 LGHNA, CDR2 YNFKEQ. CDR3 nucleotide sequence: TGTGCCAGCAGCCAAGCACAGGGGGCGAGTCGGCAAGAGACCCAGTACTTC. This gives the protein CASSQAQGASRQETQYF.

The rearrangement links TRBV5-1 to TRBJ2-5; TRBD2 agrees at 10 bases. This CDR3 has 16 amino acids. V lost 0 bases and J lost 5; bases outside the gene matches: 7. Germline CDR1 and CDR2: SGHRS and YFSETQ. The CDR3 DNA reads TGCGCCAGCAGCTTGGATGCTTGGACTAGCGGCGAGACCCAGTACTTC. This codes for CASSLDAWTSGETQYF.